This TCR beta chain was retrieved from a study of shared clonotypes between healthy human individuals. The V and J ends lost 5 bases and 0 bases respectively, with 10 bases between them. This CDR3 has 14 amino acids. Germline V gives CDR1 SNHLY, CDR2 FYNNEI. Produced via immunoSEQ multiplex PCR; TCRdb's table is partial and in-frame only. Here the sample spans roughly 220,000 clones, about 69% being singletons. The source of this sequence is a man aged 30 to 45 in good health. The material sequenced was memory CD4+ T cells sorted from blood. Subset here: CD45RA-negative fraction. The V and J genes are TRBV2 and TRBJ1-1; D remains unclear. The CDR3: CASSRDIMNTEAFF. The CDR3 DNA is TGTGCCAGCAGTAGAGACATCATGAACACTGAAGCTTTCTTT. The variable domain in full, with the rest retrieved from reference TRBV2 and TRBJ1-1, is EPEVTQTPSHQVTQMGQEVILRCVPISNHLYFYWYRQILGQKVEFLVSFYNNEISEKSEIFDDQFSVERPDGSNFTLKIRSTKLEDSAMYFCASSRDIMNTEAFFGQGTRLTVV.